This TCR beta chain was sequenced in a study of blood T cell repertoires in COVID-19. Profiling relied on immunoSEQ multiplex PCR, and the TCRdb table lists in-frame clones only, not all of them. The sample contains 240,000 or so clones, just under 85% of which appear only once. This clone was found once. CDR1 and CDR2 from the germline V gene are MNHEY and SVGEGT. This CDR3 is built from 15 residues. Trimming took 5 bases from V and 6 from J; bases not matched to a gene: 10. The receptor was derived from a woman of 80 years or more with acute or convalescent COVID-19. The J gene is TRBJ1-1, the V gene TRBV6-2 or TRBV6-3; 9 bases are a match to TRBD1. The sample was peripheral blood. DNA of the CDR3: TGTGCCAGCAGTCAAAGGACAGGGGATCGTCCTGAAGCTTTCTTT. Its translation: CASSQRTGDRPEAFF.